Shown below are 31 T cell receptor beta chains from a single sample sequenced in a study of blood T cell repertoires in COVID-19. TCRdb's table, derived via immunoSEQ multiplex PCR, lists solely in-frame clones and lacks some. The table has roughly 25,000 clones, 82% seen once. Input material: peripheral blood. The receptor source for this set is a human donor in a cohort sampled during active COVID-19.

The chain links TRBV27 to TRBJ2-5; D uncertain. The CDR3 loop spans 13 amino acids. The germline V gene encodes CDR1 MNHEY and CDR2 SMNVEV (reference sequence). The V end lost 0 bases, the J end lost 5 bases, and 7 bases lay between the germline ends. CDR3 residues: CASSLSYRETQYF. In nucleotides, the CDR3 is TGTGCCAGCAGTTTATCGTACCGGGAGACCCAGTACTTC.

The rearrangement links TRBV2 to TRBJ1-5; TRBD1 might be the D (6 bases). There are 13 residues in the CDR3. Germline CDR1 is SNHLY and CDR2 is FYNNEI. CDR3 coding DNA: TGTACGTCGCAGGGGAATAGCAATCAGCCCCAGCATTTT. Amino acids: CTSQGNSNQPQHF.

V and J are TRBV7-8 and TRBJ2-2; D is unresolved. CDR1 and CDR2 from the germline V gene are SGHVS and FQNEAQ. With 5 bases removed from V and 0 bases from J, the gap between germline ends came to 10 bases. The CDR3 spans 15 residues. The CDR3 sequence: CASSLRVANTGELFF. The CDR3 coding sequence is TGTGCCAGCAGCCTCCGGGTCGCGAACACCGGGGAGCTGTTTTTT.

This clone showed up just a few times. The rearrangement uses TRBV6-5 and TRBJ1-5; the D gene is possibly TRBD1 (6 bases). The CDR3 runs to 13 residues. Germline CDR1 reads MNHEY; CDR2 reads SVGAGI. Trimming removed 6 bases at V and 4 bases at J, with 10 bases between. This CDR3 is CASSGQQNQPQHF. CDR3 DNA: TGTGCCAGCAGCGGACAGCAAAATCAGCCCCAGCATTTT.

The V call is TRBV27, the J call TRBJ2-5, with 7 bases lining up with TRBD1. The CDR3 runs to 14 residues. In germline, CDR1 is MNHEY, CDR2 SMNVEV (reference sequence). V lost 7 bases, J lost 1 base, and 6 bases stayed unmatched. DNA for the CDR3: TGTGCCAGCACCATGACAGGGTCCCAAGAGACCCAGTACTTC. The encoded protein is CASTMTGSQETQYF.

V is TRBV2 and J is TRBJ1-1; D is undetermined. The CDR3 sequence is 14 residues long. Germline V lookup: CDR1 SNHLY, CDR2 FYNNEI. The germline V and J ends were trimmed by 4 bases and 5 bases, with 14 bases remaining between them. DNA of the CDR3: TGTGCCAGCAGTGCATCCGGGGTTGGGACTGAAGCTTTCTTT. It yields the protein CASSASGVGTEAFF.

The rearrangement uses TRBV15 and TRBJ2-7, with D possibly being TRBD1 (6 bases). Trimming removed 3 bases from V and 5 bases from J, with 14 bases in between. The CDR3 runs to 14 residues. Germline CDR1 is LNHNV and CDR2 is YYDKDF (reference sequence). The CDR3, as DNA: TGTGCCACCAGCAGTGCTGGAGGACAGAACGAGCAGTACTTC. It encodes CATSSAGGQNEQYF.

The sample holds a few counts of this clone. The J gene is TRBJ2-6, the V gene TRBV4-3; 7 bases match TRBD1. CDR3 size: 16 residues. With 1 base clipped from V and 0 bases from J, the junction kept 0 bases outside the gene matches. CDR1 and CDR2 from the germline V gene are LGHNA and YSLEER. This chain's CDR3 is CASSQGQGSGANVLTF. CDR3 sequence (DNA): TGCGCCAGCAGCCAAGGACAGGGCTCTGGGGCCAACGTCCTGACTTTC.

In DNA form, the CDR3 reads TGTGCCAGCGGTGGACTGCGGGAGCAGTACTTC. Amino acids: CASGGLREQYF. The chain uses TRBV9 and TRBJ2-7; possibly TRBD2 for D (5 bases). The germline gives CDR1 SGDLS, CDR2 YYNGEE. V gave up 7 bases and J gave up 7 bases, with 12 bases separating them. The CDR3 sequence is 11 residues long.

This clone was detected once. The chain uses TRBV7-2 and TRBJ2-7, with D perhaps matching TRBD2 (5 bases). Trimming removed 0 bases from V and 0 bases from J, with 12 bases in between. The CDR3 spans 16 residues. Germline CDR1 reads SGHTA; CDR2 reads FQGNSA. The CDR3 coding sequence is TGTGCCAGCAGCTTAGCTGGCGGAGCGGTCTCCTACGAGCAGTACTTC. Amino acid sequence: CASSLAGGAVSYEQYF.

The CDR3 protein is CASSFLTGTSGNLARNEQFF. CDR3 bases: TGTGCCAGCAGCTTCTTAACCGGGACTAGCGGGAACCTAGCTCGGAATGAGCAGTTCTTC. The chain couples TRBV7-8 to TRBJ2-1; 13 nucleotides agree with TRBD2. This CDR3 is 20 amino acids long. V shed 3 bases, J shed 7 bases, and the junction held 18 bases outside the gene matches. Germline CDR1 reads SGHVS; CDR2 reads FQNEAQ.

This chain uses TRBV7-3 with TRBJ1-2; D unresolved. The CDR3 is made up of 16 amino acids. Deletions cut 0 bases from V and 3 bases from J, with 14 bases between. CDR1 is SGHTA and CDR2 is FQGTGA in the germline V gene. The CDR3 here is CASSLTRQSNDYGYTF. The CDR3 bases are TGTGCCAGCAGCTTAACGCGGCAGAGCAACGACTATGGCTACACCTTC.

CDR3 sequence: CASGRGRSEYTEAFF. CDR3 DNA: TGCGCCAGCGGGCGGGGTAGATCGGAGTACACTGAAGCTTTCTTT. The chain employs TRBV5-1 and TRBJ1-1; no clear D gene. The CDR3 sequence is 15 residues long. Germline V gene sequence: CDR1 SGHRS, CDR2 YFSETQ. V gave up 7 bases and J gave up 3 bases, with 19 bases separating them. The entire variable domain, with the rest obtained from reference TRBV5-1 and TRBJ1-1, is as follows: KAGVTQTPRYLIKTRGQQVTLSCSPISGHRSVSWYQQTPGQGLQFLFEYFSETQRNKGNFPGRFSGRQFSNSRSEMNVSTLELGDSALYLCASGRGRSEYTEAFFGQGTRLTVV.

The chain carries TRBV5-1 and TRBJ1-4; D possibly corresponds to TRBD1 (5 bases). Per germline, CDR1 SGHRS and CDR2 YFSETQ. This CDR3 has 18 amino acids. V dropped 2 bases and J dropped 4 bases, with 21 bases sitting between them. The CDR3 spells CASSLRGSGEGLNEKLFF. The CDR3 DNA follows: TGCGCCAGCAGCTTACGGGGGTCTGGGGAGGGCCTTAATGAAAAACTGTTTTTT.

The J gene is TRBJ2-1, the V gene TRBV5-6, with 15 bases lining up with TRBD2. This CDR3 is 18 amino acids long. The trim removed 2 bases at V and 4 bases at J, leaving 7 bases unmatched. Germline V gives CDR1 SGHDT, CDR2 YYEEEE. CDR3 in amino acids: CASSFGTSGGPRYNEQFF. The CDR3 region has the DNA TGTGCCAGCAGCTTCGGGACTAGCGGGGGGCCGAGGTACAATGAGCAGTTCTTC.

This chain uses TRBV6-1 with TRBJ2-3, with 12 bases that match TRBD2. Germline CDR1 and CDR2: MNHNS and SASEGT. The CDR3 loop spans 19 amino acids. V was pared by 3 bases and J by 2 bases, with 12 bases of the junction left unmatched. The CDR3 protein is CASSDRASGRVGNTDTQYF. The CDR3 DNA follows: TGTGCCAGCAGTGATAGAGCTAGCGGGAGGGTAGGAAACACAGATACGCAGTATTTT.

The chain recombines TRBV3-1 (or the pseudogene TRBV3-2) with TRBJ2-7, with 10 bases that match TRBD1. The length of the CDR3 is 16 residues. Trimming took 2 bases from V and 4 from J; bases not matched to a gene: 8. Per the germline V gene, CDR1 is LGHDT and CDR2 is YNNKEL (reference sequence). CDR3 nucleotide sequence: TGTGCCAGCAGCCAACTACGGGACAGGGGTCCATACGAGCAGTACTTC. Protein product: CASSQLRDRGPYEQYF.

The chain uses TRBV18 and TRBJ1-3; 7 bases fit TRBD1. Germline CDR1 is KGHSH and CDR2 is LQKENI. CDR3 length: 16 residues. V lost 8 bases, J lost 2 bases, and 12 bases stayed unmatched. The chain's CDR3 is CASHTTGARAGNTIYF. The CDR3 nucleotides are TGTGCCAGCCATACTACAGGGGCTAGAGCTGGAAACACCATATATTTT.

This chain joins TRBV7-8 and TRBJ2-1; D gene ambiguous. The CDR3 runs 15 residues. The V gene's germline CDR1 is SGHVS and CDR2 FQNEAQ. V gave up 2 bases and J gave up 9 bases, with 17 bases separating them. As DNA, the CDR3 is TGTGCCAGCAGCTTAAGGCCAGTTCAGGTTGGTGAGCAGTTCTTC. This codes for CASSLRPVQVGEQFF.

The chain joins TRBV7-2 to TRBJ2-2, with 7 bases aligning to TRBD2. The CDR3 is 14 amino acids. With V trimmed by 0 bases and J by 6 bases, 1 base remained unmatched. CDR1 is SGHTA, CDR2 FQGNSA, per germline. DNA of the CDR3: TGTGCCAGCAGCTTAGCGGGAGGGCCCGGGGAGCTGTTTTTT. Its protein is CASSLAGGPGELFF.

The J gene is TRBJ2-2, the V gene TRBV5-1, with 8 nucleotides matching TRBD2. Germline V gene lookup returns CDR1 SGHRS and CDR2 YFSETQ. The J segment lost 4 bases and the V segment lost 1 base, leaving 6 bases of the junction unmatched. This CDR3 has 16 residues. CDR3 amino acids: CASSLFAGGSTGELFF. CDR3 nucleotides: TGCGCCAGCAGCTTGTTTGCGGGAGGAAGCACCGGGGAGCTGTTTTTT.

The chain joins TRBV4-3 to TRBJ2-5; 7 bases map to TRBD2. Germline values: CDR1 LGHNA, CDR2 YSLEER. CDR3 length: 15 residues. V lost 5 bases, J lost 5 bases, and 11 bases stayed unmatched. The chain's CDR3 is CASSKRGDSLETQYF. DNA for the CDR3: TGCGCCAGCAGCAAACGGGGGGATTCTTTGGAGACCCAGTACTTC.

The chain is built from TRBV7-2 and TRBJ2-1; 9 bases are shared with TRBD2. Looked up from germline, CDR1 is SGHTA and CDR2 is FQGNSA. The CDR3 has 17 residues. The V segment lost 4 bases and the J segment 7 bases; nucleotides outside the gene matches: 14. CDR3 DNA sequence: TGTGCCAGCAGCTGGCGCGAGGCGGGGGGGCTTGGAAATGAGCAGTTCTTC. Its protein is CASSWREAGGLGNEQFF.

The chain recombines TRBV11-3 with TRBJ2-1, with D perhaps matching TRBD2 (5 bases). The germline V and J ends were trimmed by 5 bases and 6 bases, with 8 bases remaining between them. Germline CDR1 is SGHNT and CDR2 is YENEEA. The CDR3 runs to 12 residues. The DNA for the CDR3 is TGTGCCAGCAGCCACCGGGGCAATGAGCAGTTCTTC. It is translated as CASSHRGNEQFF.

V and J are TRBV6-5 and TRBJ2-1, with 11 bases aligning to TRBD2. Germline CDR1 MNHEY, CDR2 SVGAGI. Losses at the gene ends were 8 bases for V and 12 bases for J; bases not matched to a gene: 12. The CDR3 is made up of 14 amino acids. The CDR3 region has the DNA TGTGCCAGCGTGGCTAGCGGGGGGAGGGAACGGCAGTTCTTC. It is translated as CASVASGGRERQFF.

The rearrangement links TRBV20-1 to TRBJ2-5, with TRBD2 identical over 8 bases. The CDR3 is 16 amino acids. Germline values: CDR1 DFQATT, CDR2 SNEGSKA (reference sequence). The ends lost 3 bases at V and 4 bases at J; junction bases unmatched: 13. CDR3: CSASGTAGGGLETQYF. DNA for the CDR3: TGCAGTGCTAGTGGAACCGCGGGGGGCGGGCTAGAGACCCAGTACTTC.

The chain has TRBV9 and TRBJ2-7; D is undetermined. This CDR3 region has 16 residues. Trimming pared 0 bases from V and 3 bases from J, leaving 16 bases between. Germline V gives CDR1 SGDLS, CDR2 YYNGEE. DNA for the CDR3: TGTGCCAGCAGCGTAGAGAGCAGATCGGAGTTCTACGAGCAGTACTTC. This sequence encodes CASSVESRSEFYEQYF.

The chain couples TRBV10-3 to TRBJ2-3; D ambiguous. The germline CDR1 and CDR2 sequences are ENHRY and SYGVKD. V lost 0 bases and J lost 2, with 9 bases in between. The CDR3 runs 15 residues. This chain's CDR3 is CAISESVTFTDTQYF. Written as DNA, the CDR3 is TGTGCCATCAGTGAGTCAGTGACTTTCACAGATACGCAGTATTTT.

The chain combines TRBV9 with TRBJ2-1; 8 bases line up with TRBD2. The CDR3 consists of 17 residues. Germline assignment: CDR1 SGDLS and CDR2 YYNGEE. J gave up 4 bases and V 5 bases, and 14 bases lay outside the gene matches. Here the CDR3 reads CASSKAGAGAPYNEQFF. The CDR3 DNA is TGTGCCAGCAGTAAAGCGGGGGCGGGGGCCCCATACAATGAGCAGTTCTTC.

CDR3 DNA sequence: TGTGCCAGCACCGGGAGCTCCAATGAGCAGTTCTTC. Translated, it gives CASTGSSNEQFF. The gene calls are TRBV25-1 and TRBJ2-1; possibly TRBD2 for D (6 bases). The CDR3 totals 12 residues. V shed 7 bases and J shed 6 bases, with 10 bases lying between them. From germline, CDR1 is MGHDK and CDR2 SYGVNS.

This chain joins TRBV19 and TRBJ1-4, with 8 bases matching TRBD1. This CDR3 region has 12 residues. Per the germline V gene, CDR1 is LNHDA and CDR2 is SQIVND (reference sequence). The J segment lost 8 bases and the V segment lost 8 bases, leaving 4 bases of the junction unmatched. CDR3 DNA sequence: TGTGCCAGTGAGGCAGGGGGCGAAAAACTGTTTTTT. As protein: CASEAGGEKLFF.